This T cell receptor beta chain came from a study of blood T cell repertoires in COVID-19. Study information: From the United States, Italy and Spain came samples of acute and convalescent COVID-19. The analysed material was cDNA or gDNA that came from T cells, B-cell-depleted T cells, or PBMCs.

CDR3 length: 13 residues. Germline V gene data show CDR1 as SEHNR and CDR2 as FQNEAQ (reference sequence). The trim removed 5 bases at V and 5 bases at J, leaving 1 base unmatched. Original processing notes: Using reference gene primer amplification, nucleated cell counts were estimated. Profiling relied on immunoSEQ multiplex PCR, and the TCRdb table lists in-frame clones only, not all of them. V, J and clone size reflect that table, while D and trimming were determined from the DNA. The repertoire holds some 96,000 clones, with about 90% as singletons. The receptor's source is a human donor in a cohort sampled during active COVID-19. The chain carries TRBV7-9 and TRBJ2-1; TRBD2 matches at 9 bases. The sequenced sample was peripheral blood. The CDR3 region has the DNA TGTGCCAGCAGCGGACTAGCGCACAATGAGCAGTTCTTC. It yields the protein CASSGLAHNEQFF.